A single sample is the source of the 17 T cell receptor beta chains below, sequenced in a study of blood T cell repertoires in COVID-19. TCRdb's copy holds only in-frame clones and misses some; the assay was immunoSEQ multiplex PCR. This sample has 50,000 to 85,000 clones, with around 80% found just once. The material sequenced was peripheral blood. The source of these receptors is a human donor in a cohort sampled during active COVID-19.

V and J are TRBV7-2 and TRBJ2-7, with D perhaps TRBD2 (5 bases). Trimming left V 5 bases short and J 4 bases short, with 12 bases between. This CDR3 is built from 13 residues. From germline, CDR1 is SGHTA and CDR2 FQGNSA. CDR3 amino acids: CASSLRAEYEQYF. CDR3 in DNA: TGTGCCAGCAGCCTGAGGGCAGAATACGAGCAGTACTTC.

This rearrangement joins TRBV28 to TRBJ1-5; D perhaps matches TRBD1 (6 bases). CDR3 size: 16 residues. The V and J ends lost 5 bases and 7 bases respectively, with 21 bases between them. Germline CDR1 is MDHEN and CDR2 is SYDVKM. This CDR3 is CASSPRGTGKQQPQHF. CDR3 nucleotide sequence: TGTGCCAGCAGTCCAAGGGGGACGGGCAAACAACAGCCCCAGCATTTT.

This clone occurred once. The rearrangement links TRBV4-3 to TRBJ1-2; D gene unclear. V was pared by 0 bases and J by 5 bases, with 7 bases between. Looked up from germline, CDR1 is LGHNA and CDR2 is YSLEER. The CDR3 sequence is 13 residues long. Here the CDR3 reads CASSQEEQYGYTF. The CDR3 bases are TGCGCCAGCAGCCAAGAAGAACAGTATGGCTACACCTTC.

In this sample, this clone turned up once. The rearrangement links TRBV7-2 to TRBJ2-2, with D uncertain. The V end lost 3 bases, the J end lost 1 base, and 6 bases lay between the germline ends. The germline gives CDR1 SGHTA, CDR2 FQGNSA. The CDR3 has 14 amino acids. In DNA, the CDR3 is TGTGCCAGCAGCTTTCGGAGGAACACCGGGGAGCTGTTTTTT. This sequence encodes CASSFRRNTGELFF. Full variable domain (remainder filled in from reference TRBV7-2 and TRBJ2-2): GAGVSQSPSNKVTEKGKDVELRCDPISGHTALYWYRQSLGQGLEFLIYFQGNSAPDKSGLPSDRFSAERTGGSVSTLTIQRTQQEDSAVYLCASSFRRNTGELFFGEGSRLTVL.

The chain carries TRBV7-3 and TRBJ2-7; TRBD2 aligns across 7 bases. The CDR3 has 15 amino acids. The ends lost 5 bases at V and 2 bases at J; junction bases unmatched: 9. Germline V gene data show CDR1 as SGHTA and CDR2 as FQGTGA. Here the CDR3 reads CASSVKAGPTYEQYF. The CDR3 nucleotides read TGTGCCAGCAGCGTAAAAGCGGGACCCACCTACGAGCAGTACTTC.

The J gene is TRBJ2-5, the V gene TRBV7-3; weak D call: TRBD1 (6 bases). The germline V and J ends were trimmed by 5 bases and 5 bases, with 18 bases remaining between them. From germline, CDR1 is SGHTA and CDR2 FQGTGA. The CDR3 has 15 amino acids. The CDR3 spells CASSLQGGVRETQYF. Here the CDR3 DNA reads TGTGCCAGCAGCCTCCAAGGGGGAGTGCGGGAGACCCAGTACTTC.

This chain links TRBV18 with TRBJ1-5, with TRBD1 identical over 7 bases. With 2 bases clipped from V and 4 bases from J, the junction kept 2 bases outside the gene matches. Per the germline V gene, CDR1 is KGHSH and CDR2 is LQKENI. The CDR3 runs to 14 residues. The CDR3 is CASSPGGQNQPQHF. Written as DNA, the CDR3 is TGTGCCAGCTCACCAGGGGGACAGAATCAGCCCCAGCATTTT.

A few counts support this clone. The CDR3 region has the DNA TGTGCCAGCAGTAGACAGGGATATAGCAATCAGCCCCAGCATTTT. Encoded protein: CASSRQGYSNQPQHF. This chain joins TRBV28 and TRBJ1-5; 7 nucleotides align to TRBD1. There are 15 residues in the CDR3. V was pared by 5 bases and J by 0 bases, with 4 bases of the junction left unmatched. Per the germline V gene, CDR1 is MDHEN and CDR2 is SYDVKM.

The chain combines TRBV5-4 with TRBJ1-2; TRBD1 might be the D (6 bases). The CDR3 runs to 17 residues. CDR1 SGHNT and CDR2 YYREEE come from the germline V gene (reference sequence). With 0 bases removed from V and 2 bases from J, the gap between germline ends came to 17 bases. Here the CDR3 DNA reads TGTGCCAGCAGCTTGGGTAACGACAGGCCGCCGAACTATGGCTACACCTTC. Protein: CASSLGNDRPPNYGYTF.

The gene calls are TRBV20-1 and TRBJ1-2, with unresolved D. The CDR3 contains 11 residues. The V and J ends lost 7 bases and 4 bases respectively, with 10 bases between them. Germline V gene lookup returns CDR1 DFQATT and CDR2 SNEGSKA (reference sequence). The CDR3 nucleotides are TGCAGTGGTCGTGCAGTCTATGGCTACACCTTC. Its protein product is CSGRAVYGYTF.

The V gene is TRBV5-4, the J gene TRBJ2-2, with unresolved D. The ends were cut back, 1 base at V and 1 base at J, with 5 bases in the middle. The CDR3 totals 14 residues. Germline CDR1 is SGHNT and CDR2 is YYREEE (reference sequence). DNA for the CDR3: TGTGCCAGCAGCTTGAGACAGAACACCGGGGAGCTGTTTTTT. Protein sequence: CASSLRQNTGELFF.

The chain links TRBV19 to TRBJ1-2; perhaps TRBD1 as D (6 bases). V lost 5 bases and J 4 bases, leaving 14 bases between the germline ends. The CDR3 spans 14 residues. The V gene's germline CDR1 is LNHDA and CDR2 SQIVND (reference sequence). The DNA for the CDR3 is TGTGCCAGTAGTTCTAGGACAGACAGCTATGGCTACACCTTC. Its protein is CASSSRTDSYGYTF.

This clone was found once. The V gene is TRBV7-2, the J gene TRBJ2-7; 14 bases line up with TRBD2. The CDR3 spans 19 residues. CDR1 is SGHTA, CDR2 FQGNSA, per germline. The V gene end was trimmed by 3 bases and the J gene end by 0 bases; junction bases not matched to a gene: 10. The CDR3 sequence is CASSFHGLAGGSSSYEQYF. CDR3 DNA sequence: TGTGCCAGCAGCTTCCACGGACTAGCGGGAGGCTCTAGCTCCTACGAGCAGTACTTC.

The rearrangement uses TRBV12-3 or TRBV12-4 and TRBJ1-2; 8 bases line up with TRBD1. The CDR3 extends over 11 amino acids. Trimming cost V 9 bases and J 6 bases; bases outside gene matches: 3. The CDR3 DNA reads TGTGCCAGTGACAGGGGCCATGGCTACACCTTC. This sequence encodes CASDRGHGYTF.

J is TRBJ2-5 and V is TRBV15, with unresolved D. The CDR3 is 12 residues long. The germline gives CDR1 LNHNV, CDR2 YYDKDF (reference sequence). Trimming stripped 0 bases from V and 9 bases from J, with 8 bases between. The CDR3 nucleotides are TGTGCCACCAGCAGAGATAAGCGAGCCCAGTACTTC. Its translation: CATSRDKRAQYF.

This chain joins TRBV7-3 and TRBJ2-3, with 7 bases lining up with TRBD2. J lost 0 bases, V lost 5 bases, and 8 bases had no gene match. The germline CDR1 and CDR2 sequences are SGHTA and FQGTGA. The CDR3 contains 16 residues. The CDR3 region is CASSPRGRESTDTQYF. The CDR3 DNA is TGTGCCAGCAGCCCCCGTGGGCGGGAGAGCACAGATACGCAGTATTTT.

J is TRBJ1-3 and V is TRBV5-6, with D perhaps TRBD1 (5 bases). Per the germline V gene, CDR1 is SGHDT and CDR2 is YYEEEE. Trimming cost V 4 bases and J 6 bases, with 11 bases left between them. The CDR3 consists of 13 residues. The CDR3 DNA follows: TGTGCCAGCAGCCCAGGGAACGAAAACACCATATATTTT. Its translation: CASSPGNENTIYF.